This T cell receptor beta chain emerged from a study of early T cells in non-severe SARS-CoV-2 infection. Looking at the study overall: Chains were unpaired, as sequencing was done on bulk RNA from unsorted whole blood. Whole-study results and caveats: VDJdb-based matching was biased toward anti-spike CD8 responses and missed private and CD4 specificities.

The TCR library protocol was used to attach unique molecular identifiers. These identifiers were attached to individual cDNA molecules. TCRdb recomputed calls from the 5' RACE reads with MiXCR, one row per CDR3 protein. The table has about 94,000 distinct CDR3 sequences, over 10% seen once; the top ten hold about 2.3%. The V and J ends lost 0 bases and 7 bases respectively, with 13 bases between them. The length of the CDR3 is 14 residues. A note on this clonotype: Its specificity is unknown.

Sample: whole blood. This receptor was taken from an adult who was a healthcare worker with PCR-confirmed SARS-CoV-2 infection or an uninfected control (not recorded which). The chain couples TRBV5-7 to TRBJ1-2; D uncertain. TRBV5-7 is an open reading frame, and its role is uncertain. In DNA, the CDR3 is TGTGCCAGCAGCTTGGTAGTTCTCCTCGGTGGCTACACCTTC. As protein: CASSLVVLLGGYTF.